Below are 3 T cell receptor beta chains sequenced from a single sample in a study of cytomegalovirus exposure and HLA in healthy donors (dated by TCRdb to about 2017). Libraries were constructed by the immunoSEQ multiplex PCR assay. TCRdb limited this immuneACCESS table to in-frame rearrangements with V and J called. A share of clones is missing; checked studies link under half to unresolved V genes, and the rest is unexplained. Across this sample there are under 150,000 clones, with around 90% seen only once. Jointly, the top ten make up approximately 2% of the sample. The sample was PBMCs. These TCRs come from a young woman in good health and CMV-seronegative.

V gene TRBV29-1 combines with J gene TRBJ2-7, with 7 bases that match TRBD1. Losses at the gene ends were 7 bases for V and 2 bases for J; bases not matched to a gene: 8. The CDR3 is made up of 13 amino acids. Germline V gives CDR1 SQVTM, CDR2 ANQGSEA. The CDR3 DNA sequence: TGCAGCGCAGAGACAGGGTTACCCTACGAGCAGTACTTC. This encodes CSAETGLPYEQYF.

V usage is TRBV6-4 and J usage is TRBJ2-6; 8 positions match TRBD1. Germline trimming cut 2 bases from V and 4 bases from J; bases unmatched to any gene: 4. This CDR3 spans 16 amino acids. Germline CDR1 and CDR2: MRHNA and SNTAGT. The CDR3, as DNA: TGTGCCAGCAGTGACGGCCAGGGGGCCGGGGCCAACGTCCTGACTTTC. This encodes CASSDGQGAGANVLTF.

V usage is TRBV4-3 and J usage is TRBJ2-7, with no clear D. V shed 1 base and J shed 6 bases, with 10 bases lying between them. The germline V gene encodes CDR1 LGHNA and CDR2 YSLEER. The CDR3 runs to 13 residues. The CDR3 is CASSQGAVREQYF. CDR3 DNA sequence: TGCGCCAGCAGCCAAGGGGCAGTCCGCGAGCAGTACTTC.